The sequence of this TCR beta chain was determined in a study of blood T cells in healthy people across ages (dated by TCRdb to about 2015). For the wider study: In model experiments, template switching captured roughly one uniquely barcoded TCR beta cDNA molecule for every two T cells. Using deep sequencing normalized with unique cDNA molecular identifiers, the study measured how TCR beta repertoire diversity changes with age. The donors were split into four age groups: young (average about 15 years), middle-aged (39), aged (62) and long-lived (approximately 89). To avoid experimental bias, donors of different ages were distributed randomly across sequencing lanes. For two donors (one aged 18 to 29 and one aged 80 or older), the study analyzed two additional independent replicas of 1 million unique cDNA reads from the same blood draw. Study-level results and caveats: As age increased, observed TCR beta diversity per million T cells dropped in a roughly linear way, and a significant reduction was already evident by age 40. Donor CMV infection status was unknown, potentially confounding age-related changes in expanded clonotypes. Estimates of total diversity based on one million sequenced T cells were regarded as lower bounds and as underestimates. Conclusive comparison of naive and antigen-experienced compartments was prevented by the profiling of bulk unsorted PBMCs. Observed TCR beta diversity correlated strongly with the percentage of naive T cells measured by flow cytometry. The long-lived group showed more naive CD4+ T cells, fewer expanded clones and increased TCR diversity than the aged group, suggesting age selection.

Sequences SGHRS (CDR1) and YFSETQ (CDR2) are obtained from the germline V gene. Reading from cysteine to phenylalanine, the CDR3 counts 15 amino acids. Only the CDR3 DNA stays, 45 bases, in frame from base 1. Library preparation was by 5' RACE. TCRdb lists the instrument as Illumina HiSeq 2500. The second PCR ran for roughly 7 to 11 cycles and used a J-beta primer mix along with a sample-barcoded 5' primer. Each TCR beta cDNA molecule received a unique molecular identifier from a template-switch 5' adaptor carrying 12 random nucleotides. Each sample yielded at least 3 million CDR3-containing paired-end reads. The Mint cDNA synthesis kit, primed by a TRBC-specific oligonucleotide, was used to synthesize first-strand cDNA from all RNA. Following uracil-DNA glycosylase treatment, all cDNA underwent a first 18-cycle PCR with the universal primers M1SS and BC2_uni_R. The study's processing was this. For normalization, 1 million high-quality reads were randomly selected from each sample, with every read carrying a distinct molecular identifier. Instead of being binned into consensus sequences, reads that shared molecular identifiers were thrown out. CDR3 identification, clonotype clustering and error correction used MiTCR with a Q25 quality threshold and the strictest error-elimination algorithm. A nonparametric unseen species model using Euler transformation provided a lower-bound estimate of total TCR beta diversity. In TCRdb, the public reads were trimmed at Q25 with fastp and aligned with MiXCR, with productive beta chains retained. CDR3 protein duplicates are merged, each entry listing the most common genes and DNA. TCRdb's processing, not the authors', yielded these V and J calls. The sample table contains some 690,000 distinct CDR3 sequences; only one count was recorded for 22% of them. The ten largest clones represent about 20% of the sample.

This clonotype appeared a few times. Its cognate antigen has yet to be identified. The record has no base qualities; no much larger clone is one base away. Donors were 40 or so systemically healthy Caucasian individuals from Russia aged roughly 6 to 100 years. Ten milliliters of peripheral blood were drawn from each donor into EDTA-treated Vacutainer tubes. Ficoll-Paque density-gradient centrifugation was used to isolate PBMCs, with at least 6.5 million per sample. Total RNA was extracted from PBMCs with Trizol reagent, with at least 6 micrograms obtained per sample. Naive CD45RAhigh/CD27high T cell percentages were measured by flow cytometry on a PBMC aliquot from every donor.

The sequence came from an older man in good health. The chain was built from TRBV5-1 and TRBJ2-1, and TRBD1 aligns with 8 junction nucleotides. TRBJ2-7 matches the DNA end more closely, so the J call is doubtful. The sample consisted of blood. This receptor carries the CDR3 CASSMNRGQGSEQYF. The sequence in DNA is TGCGCCAGCAGCATGAACCGCGGACAGGGCAGCGAGCAGTACTTC.